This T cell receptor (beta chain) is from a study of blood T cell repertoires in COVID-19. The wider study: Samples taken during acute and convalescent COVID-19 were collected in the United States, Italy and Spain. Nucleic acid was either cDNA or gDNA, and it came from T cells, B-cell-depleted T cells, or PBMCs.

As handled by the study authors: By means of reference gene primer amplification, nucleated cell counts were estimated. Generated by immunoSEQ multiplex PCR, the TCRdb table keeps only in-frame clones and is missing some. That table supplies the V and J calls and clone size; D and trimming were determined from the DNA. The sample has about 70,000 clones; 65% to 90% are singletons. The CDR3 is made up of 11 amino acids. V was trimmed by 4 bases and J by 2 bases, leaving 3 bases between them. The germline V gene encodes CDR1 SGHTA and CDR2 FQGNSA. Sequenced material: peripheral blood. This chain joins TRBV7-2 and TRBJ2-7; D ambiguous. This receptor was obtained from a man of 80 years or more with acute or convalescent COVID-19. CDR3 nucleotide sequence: TGTGCCAGCAGCTCCGCCTACGAGCAGTACTTC. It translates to CASSSAYEQYF.